The 25 T cell receptor beta chains reported below all come from one sample, sequenced in a study of blood T cell repertoires in COVID-19. Method: immunoSEQ multiplex PCR; TCRdb's copy keeps in-frame clones and lacks some. The sample holds around 300,000 clones, 86% seen once. Sequenced: peripheral blood. These receptors originate from a woman aged 25 to 39 with active or convalescent COVID-19.

The chain recombines TRBV29-1 with TRBJ1-2; TRBD1 might be the D (6 bases). V was trimmed by 2 bases and J by 1 base, leaving 20 bases between them. Looked up from germline, CDR1 is SQVTM and CDR2 is ANQGSEA. The CDR3 is 17 amino acids. The CDR3 region has the DNA TGCAGCGTTGAAACAGGCTGGATGGGACAAATTAACTATGGCTACACCTTC. This gives the protein CSVETGWMGQINYGYTF. Together with reference TRBV29-1 and TRBJ1-2, the CDR3 gives the full variable domain: SAVISQKPSRDICQRGTSLTIQCQVDSQVTMMFWYRQQPGQSLTLIATANQGSEATYESGFVIDKFPISRPNLTFSTLTVSNMSPEDSSIYLCSVETGWMGQINYGYTFGSGTRLTVV.

The V and J genes are TRBV7-8 and TRBJ2-1; 7 bases map to TRBD1. Germline loops: CDR1 SGHVS, CDR2 FQNEAQ. The junction had 11 bases not matched to a gene; V was cut back by 5 bases and J by 4 bases. The CDR3 has 16 amino acids. CDR3 DNA: TGTGCCAGCAGCCCAATCCTCGGGACAGCATACAATGAGCAGTTCTTC. Translating it yields CASSPILGTAYNEQFF.

Note on this clone: At the DNA level, this CDR3 is encoded by other sequences in the same sample as well. DNA for the CDR3: TGTGCCAGCAGTACCCAGGACAGAGGGGAAAAACTGTTTTTT. Translating gives CASSTQDRGEKLFF. This rearrangement joins TRBV28 to TRBJ1-4; possible D gene TRBD1, 6 bases. Germline V gives CDR1 MDHEN, CDR2 SYDVKM. The V end lost 5 bases, the J end lost 8 bases, and 15 bases lay between the germline ends. The CDR3 is 14 residues long.

The rearrangement links TRBV10-3 to TRBJ2-5; 7 bases match TRBD1. The CDR3 covers 13 residues. Germline-derived CDR1 and CDR2 are ENHRY and SYGVKD. Trimming cost V 6 bases and J 3 bases; bases outside gene matches: 4. CDR3 DNA sequence: TGTGCCATCAGCCCTGGACAGGAAGAGACCCAGTACTTC. Residues: CAISPGQEETQYF.

V usage is TRBV7-8 and J usage is TRBJ1-1; 9 positions agree with TRBD1. This CDR3 is built from 17 residues. Germline CDR1 SGHVS, CDR2 FQNEAQ. Trimming at V came to 5 bases and at J to 1 base, leaving 11 bases not matched to a gene. The CDR3 protein is CASSQRTGAQGNTEAFF. CDR3 bases: TGTGCCAGCAGCCAACGGACAGGGGCCCAGGGGAACACTGAAGCTTTCTTT.

This chain links TRBV7-8 with TRBJ1-2, with 7 nucleotides matching TRBD1. Germline CDR1 SGHVS, CDR2 FQNEAQ. The CDR3 spans 15 residues. The V and J ends lost 5 bases and 4 bases, in that order; junction bases with no gene match: 10. DNA of the CDR3: TGTGCCAGCAGCCCGAACCCGACAGGGAGCTATGGCTACACCTTC. Translating gives CASSPNPTGSYGYTF.

The chain uses TRBV11-3 and TRBJ1-2, with 7 bases aligning to TRBD1. Germline V gene data show CDR1 as SGHNT and CDR2 as YENEEA. V trimming: 5 bases; J trimming: 5 bases; junction bases outside the gene matches: 8. The CDR3 sequence is 14 residues long. CDR3 region: CASSRQGLRYGYTF. The CDR3 DNA sequence: TGTGCCAGCAGCAGACAGGGATTAAGGTATGGCTACACCTTC.

The chain is built from TRBV2 and TRBJ1-3, with D perhaps matching TRBD1 (5 bases). The CDR3 runs to 16 residues. The V and J ends lost 8 bases and 1 base respectively, with 18 bases between them. CDR1 is SNHLY, CDR2 FYNNEI, per germline. For the CDR3, the DNA is TGTGCCAGCCGGCTATGGGGGGTTGAATCTGGAAACACCATATATTTT. Protein: CASRLWGVESGNTIYF. Full variable domain (remainder filled in from reference TRBV2 and TRBJ1-3): EPEVTQTPSHQVTQMGQEVILRCVPISNHLYFYWYRQILGQKVEFLVSFYNNEISEKSEIFDDQFSVERPDGSNFTLKIRSTKLEDSAMYFCASRLWGVESGNTIYFGEGSWLTVV.

The J gene is TRBJ1-1, the V gene TRBV19, with D maybe TRBD1 (6 bases). Trimming removed 7 bases from V and 3 bases from J, with 15 bases in between. The germline CDR1 and CDR2 sequences are LNHDA and SQIVND (reference sequence). This CDR3 has 14 amino acids. CDR3 loop: CASKTGMRDTEAFF. CDR3 in DNA: TGTGCCAGTAAGACAGGAATGAGAGACACTGAAGCTTTCTTT.

This chain uses TRBV6-2 or TRBV6-3 with TRBJ2-7; 8 positions match TRBD1. CDR1 is MNHEY and CDR2 is SVGEGT in the germline V gene. The CDR3 runs 17 residues. V dropped 6 bases and J dropped 5; count of bases not matched to a gene: 18. The CDR3 DNA is TGTGCCAGCAGCCGGAGGGCCTTCTCAGGGGGCAACGACGAGCAGTACTTC. This encodes CASSRRAFSGGNDEQYF.

The chain combines TRBV5-1 with TRBJ2-1; D is undetermined. V shed 0 bases and J shed 8 bases, with 6 bases lying between them. This CDR3 is 12 amino acids long. Per the germline V gene, CDR1 is SGHRS and CDR2 is YFSETQ. CDR3 loop: CASSLAVDEQFF. The CDR3 DNA sequence: TGCGCCAGCAGCTTGGCGGTTGATGAGCAGTTCTTC.

This chain connects TRBV2 to TRBJ2-3, with D perhaps TRBD2 (6 bases). Germline lookup yields CDR1 SNHLY and CDR2 FYNNEI. The CDR3 runs 14 residues. Trimming cost V 6 bases and J 1 base, with 11 bases left between them. CDR3 region: CASSWTTRTDTQYF. CDR3 coding DNA: TGTGCCAGCAGCTGGACTACTCGCACAGATACGCAGTATTTT.

The chain links TRBV7-9 to TRBJ1-2; unclear D gene. Trimming stripped 5 bases from V and 3 bases from J, with 7 bases between. CDR1 and CDR2 from the germline V gene are SEHNR and FQNEAQ (reference sequence). The CDR3 has 12 amino acids. CDR3 DNA: TGTGCCAGCAGCCCCCGTGACTATGGCTACACCTTC. The encoded protein is CASSPRDYGYTF.

J is TRBJ1-1 and V is TRBV7-8, with a possible D match to TRBD1 (5 bases). Between the trimmed V and J ends, which lost 4 bases and 0 bases, there was a span of 9 bases. Germline CDR1 reads SGHVS; CDR2 reads FQNEAQ. This CDR3 comprises 14 residues. DNA for the CDR3: TGTGCCAGCAGCTCGACAGCGTTGAACACTGAAGCTTTCTTT. It yields the protein CASSSTALNTEAFF.

The genes are TRBV29-1 and TRBJ1-1; a possible D gene is TRBD1 (5 bases). From germline, CDR1 is SQVTM and CDR2 ANQGSEA. Between the trimmed V and J ends, which lost 7 bases and 5 bases, there was a span of 20 bases. The CDR3 totals 14 residues. The CDR3, as DNA: TGCAGCGGTAGCACAGGTTCTCTCTGGACTGAAGCTTTCTTT. Translating gives CSGSTGSLWTEAFF. Together with reference TRBV29-1 and TRBJ1-1, the CDR3 gives the full variable domain: SAVISQKPSRDICQRGTSLTIQCQVDSQVTMMFWYRQQPGQSLTLIATANQGSEATYESGFVIDKFPISRPNLTFSTLTVSNMSPEDSSIYLCSGSTGSLWTEAFFGQGTRLTVV.

The CDR3 DNA follows: TGTGCCAGCGCTTCTATAGGCGGGGAGGGCACAAATGAGCAGTTCTTC. It translates to CASASIGGEGTNEQFF. This chain joins TRBV5-8 and TRBJ2-1, with TRBD2 matching over 7 bases. CDR1 is SGHTS, CDR2 YDEGEE, per germline. The trim removed 7 bases at V and 7 bases at J, leaving 17 bases unmatched. This CDR3 contains 16 residues. Full variable domain (missing parts from reference TRBV5-8 and TRBJ2-1): EAGVTQSPTHLIKTRGQQATLRCSPISGHTSVYWYQQALGLGLQFLLWYDEGEERNRGNFPPRFSGRQFPNYSSELNVNALELEDSALYLCASASIGGEGTNEQFFGPGTRLTVL.

The J gene is TRBJ1-1, the V gene TRBV7-9; D not certain. V lost 5 bases and J lost 7, with 11 bases in between. Per germline, CDR1 SEHNR and CDR2 FQNEAQ (reference sequence). CDR3 length equals 12 residues. The CDR3 region has the DNA TGTGCCAGCAGCGAGGAAAGATATGAAGCTTTCTTT. Amino acids: CASSEERYEAFF.

V is TRBV11-2 and J is TRBJ2-3; D not certain. V dropped 1 base and J dropped 4 bases, with 6 bases sitting between them. This CDR3 is built from 13 residues. Germline CDR1 SGHAT, CDR2 FQNNGV. CDR3 region: CASSLAAADTQYF. Here the CDR3 DNA reads TGTGCCAGCAGCTTAGCTGCGGCAGATACGCAGTATTTT.

This clone has only one observation. At one boundary the junction diverges from the germline segment, which might be a read error. The chain combines TRBV6-5 with TRBJ1-4, with D possibly matching TRBD1 (5 bases). CDR1 and CDR2 from the germline V gene are MNHEY and SVGAGI. The CDR3 has 12 amino acids. The CDR3 loop is CASSLEGSRESF. CDR3 coding DNA: TGTGCCAGCAGCCTTGAAGGATCCAGGGAATCTTTT.

V and J are TRBV4-3 and TRBJ1-6; D unresolved. Looked up from germline, CDR1 is LGHNA and CDR2 is YSLEER. V lost 1 base, J lost 10 bases, and 8 bases lay in between. The CDR3 length is 13 residues. Here the CDR3 reads CASSQVRGSPLHF. The CDR3 DNA follows: TGCGCCAGCAGCCAAGTACGGGGATCACCCCTCCACTTT.

The chain links TRBV30 to TRBJ2-7, with D possibly TRBD1 on 5 matching bases. CDR1 and CDR2 (germline): GTSNPN, SVGIG (reference sequence). CDR3 length: 14 amino acids. The germline V and J ends were trimmed by 1 base and 4 bases, with 14 bases remaining between them. The CDR3 DNA sequence: TGTGCCTGGAGTGGGGCAGGGAAATCTTACGAGCAGTACTTC. Amino acids: CAWSGAGKSYEQYF.

The chain is built from TRBV7-9 and TRBJ2-1; 8 bases are a match to TRBD2. J was trimmed by 6 bases and V by 3 bases; bases with no gene match: 4. This CDR3 has 14 amino acids. Germline CDR1 SEHNR, CDR2 FQNEAQ (reference sequence). CDR3 bases: TGTGCCAGCAGCTTTCGGGGGGGCCTCAATGAGCAGTTCTTC. It is translated as CASSFRGGLNEQFF.

V is TRBV10-3 and J is TRBJ1-4, with D possibly TRBD1 on 5 matching bases. The germline V gene encodes CDR1 ENHRY and CDR2 SYGVKD. The V end lost 5 bases, the J end lost 0 bases, and 13 bases lay between the germline ends. The CDR3 contains 16 residues. The CDR3 is CAISSRGLATNEKLFF. The CDR3 region has the DNA TGTGCCATCAGTTCCCGGGGACTTGCAACTAATGAAAAACTGTTTTTT.

This clone was detected once. V is TRBV27 and J is TRBJ2-3; 14 bases fit TRBD2. This CDR3 is built from 20 residues. CDR1 and CDR2 (germline): MNHEY, SMNVEV (reference sequence). V was clipped by 6 bases and J by 0 bases; unmatched bases: 14. CDR3 DNA: TGTGCCAGCAGCCCTTGGAGACTAGCGGGGGGGTACCCTAGCACAGATACGCAGTATTTT. This codes for CASSPWRLAGGYPSTDTQYF.

J is TRBJ1-1 and V is TRBV7-2; tentative D call: TRBD1 (6 bases). CDR1 is SGHTA and CDR2 is FQGNSA in the germline V gene. With 1 base removed from V and 1 base from J, the gap between germline ends came to 13 bases. This CDR3 region has 16 residues. For the CDR3, the DNA is TGTGCCAGCAGCTTAGATGCGTGGACAGCGAACACTGAAGCTTTCTTT. It codes for CASSLDAWTANTEAFF.